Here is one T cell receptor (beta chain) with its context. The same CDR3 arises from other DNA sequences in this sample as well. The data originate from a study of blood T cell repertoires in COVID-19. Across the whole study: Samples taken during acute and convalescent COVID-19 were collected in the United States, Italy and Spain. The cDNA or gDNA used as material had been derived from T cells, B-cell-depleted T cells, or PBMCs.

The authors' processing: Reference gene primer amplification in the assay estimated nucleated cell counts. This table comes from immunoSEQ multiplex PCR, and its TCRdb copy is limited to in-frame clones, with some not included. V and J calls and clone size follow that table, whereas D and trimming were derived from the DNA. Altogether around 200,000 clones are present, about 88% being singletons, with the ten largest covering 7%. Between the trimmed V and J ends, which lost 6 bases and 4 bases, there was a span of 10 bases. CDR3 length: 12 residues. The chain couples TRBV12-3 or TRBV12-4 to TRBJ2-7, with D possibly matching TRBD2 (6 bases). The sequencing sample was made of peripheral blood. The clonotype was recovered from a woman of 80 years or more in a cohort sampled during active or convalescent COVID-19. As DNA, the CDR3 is TGTGCCAGCAGCCCGGGGGATTACGAGCAGTACTTC. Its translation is CASSPGDYEQYF.